This is a list of T cell receptor beta chains from one sample in a study of technical replicates of blood from a few donors. The method was immunoSEQ multiplex PCR; TCRdb's version includes in-frame clones alone and lacks a portion of them. The table has 56,000 or so clones, about 95% seen once. Sequences were obtained from PBMCs. The receptors stem from a human donor in good health. Some clones in this sample may be carry-over from other donors' samples. Both conserved end residues are part of each CDR3. Fields, in order: D gene, J gene, clone size, V gene, CDR3 protein, CDR3 DNA. A D gene is named only where the DNA matches it firmly. The listing skips clone size in some rows; elsewhere it reads once, few, many or a size class.

. | TRBJ1-1 | . | TRBV30 | CAWSVGGDTEAFF | TGTGCCTGGAGTGTAGGGGGGGACACTGAAGCTTTCTTT
. | TRBJ2-5 | . | TRBV11-1 | CASSLGGQRETQYF | TGTGCCAGCAGCTTGGGGGGACAGAGAGAGACCCAGTACTTC
TRBD1 | TRBJ1-1 | few | TRBV7-9 | CASSFRDRATEAFF | TGTGCCAGCAGCTTCCGGGACAGGGCCACTGAAGCTTTCTTT
TRBD2 | TRBJ2-2 | few | TRBV6-1 | CASSEGGGETGELFF | TGTGCCAGCAGTGAAGGGGGGGGAGAAACCGGGGAGCTGTTTTTT
. | TRBJ1-6 | . | TRBV30 | CAWAGGLNSPLHF | TGTGCCTGGGCGGGGGGGCTCAATTCACCCCTCCACTTT
TRBD2 | TRBJ2-5 | once | TRBV6-1 | CASSDRGEYF | TGTGCCAGCAGTGACCGGGGGGAGTACTTC
. | TRBJ2-3 | . | TRBV4-1 | CASSQATEIGDTQYF | TGCGCCAGCAGCCAAGCCACGGAGATTGGAGATACGCAGTATTTT
TRBD2 | TRBJ2-3 | . | TRBV5-5 | CASSSLAGGLTDTQYF | TGTGCCAGCAGCTCACTAGCGGGGGGGCTAACAGATACGCAGTATTTT
. | TRBJ1-2 | . | TRBV12-5 | CASGSITPGVWTF | TGTGCTAGTGGTTCTATCACCCCAGGCGTCTGGACCTTC
TRBD1 | TRBJ2-1 | . | TRBV14 | CASSQDRPYNEQFF | TGTGCCAGCAGCCAGGACAGGCCGTACAATGAGCAGTTCTTC
. | TRBJ1-2 | . | TRBV19 | CASSRGLTYYGYTF | TGTGCCAGTAGTCGGGGACTCACCTACTATGGCTACACCTTC
TRBD1 | TRBJ2-5 | . | TRBV11-1 | CASSPGQGEYQETQYF | TGTGCCAGCAGCCCTGGACAGGGGGAGTACCAAGAGACCCAGTACTTC
. | TRBJ1-3 | . | TRBV29-1 | CSVEKVQRGNTIYF | TGCAGCGTGGAGAAGGTTCAGAGGGGAAACACCATATATTTT
TRBD2 | TRBJ2-1 | few | TRBV4-2 | CASSQIKTSGDQINEQFF | TGTGCCAGCAGCCAAATAAAGACTAGCGGGGATCAGATCAATGAGCAGTTCTTC
. | TRBJ1-4 | . | TRBV6-1 | CASIPKGRPNEKLFF | TGTGCCAGCATCCCAAAGGGGCGGCCCAATGAAAAACTGTTTTTT
. | TRBJ2-6 | . | TRBV13 | CASSSPGQWNSGANVLTF | TGTGCCAGCAGCTCCCCTGGGCAGTGGAACTCTGGGGCCAACGTCCTGACTTTC
TRBD1 | TRBJ2-3 | few | TRBV2 | CASSDDRAAPDTQYF | TGTGCCAGCAGTGACGACAGGGCTGCCCCAGATACGCAGTATTTT
. | TRBJ1-4 | . | TRBV5-5 | CASSPGAGNEKLFF | TGTGCCAGCAGCCCAGGGGCCGGGAATGAAAAACTGTTTTTT
TRBD1 | TRBJ1-1 | . | TRBV13 | CASSVTGGTEAFF | TGTGCCAGCAGCGTTACAGGGGGCACTGAAGCTTTCTTT
TRBD2 | TRBJ2-4 | . | TRBV4-3 | CASSPYRRGDPDIQYF | TGCGCCAGCAGCCCATACCGACGGGGGGACCCGGACATTCAGTACTTC
TRBD1 | TRBJ1-4 | . | TRBV15 | CATSARAGTGAEKLFF | TGTGCCACCAGCGCCAGAGCCGGGACAGGAGCGGAGAAACTGTTTTTT
. | TRBJ1-4 | . | TRBV4-3 | CASSQDHTYGSTNEKLFF | TGCGCCAGCAGCCAAGATCATACTTACGGGTCAACTAATGAAAAACTGTTTTTT
. | TRBJ1-1 | once | TRBV11-2 | CASSLVEGTEAFF | TGTGCCAGCAGCTTAGTGGAGGGGACTGAAGCTTTCTTT
TRBD1 | TRBJ2-7 | . | TRBV4-2 | CASSQTTGGQQYF | TGTGCCAGCAGCCAAACGACAGGGGGCCAGCAGTACTTC
TRBD1 | TRBJ2-3 | . | TRBV7-2 | CASLPTGRGMDTQYF | TGTGCCAGCCTGCCGACAGGGCGAGGTATGGATACGCAGTATTTT
. | TRBJ2-7 | . | TRBV7-2 | CASSSNTYEQYF | TGTGCCAGCAGCTCAAACACCTACGAGCAGTACTTC
. | TRBJ1-6 | . | TRBV7-9 | CASSMRTAGNSPLHF | TGTGCCAGCAGCATGAGGACGGCGGGAAATTCACCCCTCCACTTT
. | TRBJ2-2 | once | TRBV7-9 | CASSLAGAGELFF | TGTGCCAGCAGCTTAGCGGGAGCCGGGGAGCTGTTTTTT
. | TRBJ1-5 | . | TRBV6-6 | CASSYSQRGPQHF | TGTGCCAGCAGTTACTCCCAACGAGGGCCCCAGCATTTT
TRBD1 | TRBJ1-3 | . | TRBV7-2 | CASSSTGGLDTIYF | TGTGCCAGCAGCTCCACAGGGGGCCTGGACACCATATATTTT
. | TRBJ1-2 | . | TRBV7-8 | CASSQRTGRDYTF | TGTGCCAGCAGCCAGCGAACGGGCAGGGACTACACCTTC
TRBD1 | TRBJ1-6 | . | TRBV19 | CASNRGINSPLHF | TGTGCCAGTAACAGGGGCATTAATTCACCCCTCCACTTT
TRBD2 | TRBJ2-3 | . | TRBV2 | CASILTSAAPDTQYF | TGTGCCAGCATTCTGACTAGCGCTGCTCCAGATACGCAGTATTTT
. | TRBJ2-3 | . | TRBV30 | CARSTGSTDTQYF | TGTGCCCGATCCACCGGGTCCACAGATACGCAGTATTTT
TRBD1 | TRBJ2-2 | . | TRBV2 | CASSVRQGDTGELFF | TGTGCCAGCAGTGTAAGACAGGGAGACACCGGGGAGCTGTTTTTT
. | TRBJ2-1 | . | TRBV7-2 | CASSFREFNEQFF | TGTGCCAGCAGCTTTCGGGAGTTCAACGAGCAGTTCTTC
TRBD1 | TRBJ2-7 | . | TRBV7-2 | CASSLEGTVMAQYF | TGTGCCAGCAGCTTAGAAGGGACAGTTATGGCGCAGTACTTC
. | TRBJ2-7 | . | TRBV6-5 | CASRNADWAREQYF | TGTGCCAGCAGGAACGCGGACTGGGCGCGGGAGCAGTACTTC
TRBD2 | TRBJ2-7 | . | TRBV30 | CAWSTSGTYYYEQYF | TGTGCCTGGAGTACTAGCGGTACCTATTACTACGAGCAGTACTTC
. | TRBJ2-3 | . | TRBV6-6 | CATKGSADTQYF | TGTGCCACCAAGGGTAGCGCCGATACGCAGTATTTT
. | TRBJ2-7 | . | TRBV4-3 | CASSQTTGPSYEQYF | TGCGCCAGCAGCCAAACCACAGGGCCCTCCTACGAGCAGTACTTC
. | TRBJ1-1 | . | TRBV4-3 | CASSSDRNTEAFF | TGCGCCAGCAGCTCGGACAGGAACACTGAAGCTTTCTTT
. | TRBJ1-3 | . | TRBV5-4 | CASSLWESSGNTIYF | TGTGCCAGCAGCTTGTGGGAGAGCTCTGGAAACACCATATATTTT
TRBD1 | TRBJ1-2 | . | TRBV30 | CAWSARDRSRRGYTF | TGTGCCTGGAGTGCCAGGGACAGAAGTCGAAGGGGCTACACCTTC
. | TRBJ1-1 | . | TRBV4-1 | CASSQGPRSRGTEAFF | TGCGCCAGCAGCCAAGGTCCCCGTTCCAGGGGAACTGAAGCTTTCTTT
TRBD1 | TRBJ1-1 | . | TRBV28 | CASSLFGITGGPECAFF | TGTGCCAGCAGTTTATTTGGTATAACAGGGGGCCCTGAGTGTGCTTTCTTT
. | TRBJ2-7 | . | TRBV7-2 | CASSPGPYEQYF | TGTGCCAGCAGCCCTGGGCCCTACGAGCAGTACTTC
TRBD2 | TRBJ2-1 | . | TRBV4-3 | CASSQVSGRVQFF | TGCGCCAGCAGCCAAGTTAGCGGGAGGGTTCAGTTCTTC
TRBD1 | TRBJ1-1 | . | TRBV5-1 | CASSQQGLLPEAFF | TGCGCCAGCAGCCAACAGGGGCTCCTTCCCGAAGCTTTCTTT
. | TRBJ1-1 | . | TRBV13 | CASSFQVPEAFF | TGTGCCAGCAGCTTCCAGGTCCCTGAAGCTTTCTTT
. | TRBJ2-7 | . | TRBV5-1 | CASSLRPGGGYEQYF | TGCGCCAGCAGCTTAAGACCCGGAGGTGGCTACGAGCAGTACTTC
TRBD1 | TRBJ1-5 | once | TRBV19 | CASSRNGQDRYQPQHF | TGTGCCAGTAGTCGAAACGGACAGGATAGATATCAGCCCCAGCATTTT